The rows below give T cell receptor beta chains drawn from one sample of a study of technical replicates of blood from a few donors. TCRdb's copy holds only in-frame clones and misses some; the assay was immunoSEQ multiplex PCR. This table holds fewer than 65,000 clones, more than 70% found once. Source material: PBMCs. These receptors were taken from a human donor in good health. Some clones in this sample may be carry-over from other donors' samples. Each CDR3 is given with its conserved first and last residue. The D gene is left open where the match is weak. Clone sizes are given selectively: once, few, many, or a class where the clone is expanded.

V	J	D	size	CDR3	DNA
TRBV6-5	TRBJ1-6	-	-	CASSPYSYRNSPLHF	TGTGCCAGCAGTCCTTACAGCTACCGTAATTCACCCCTCCACTTT
TRBV7-2	TRBJ2-2	-	-	CASSLKGGSGYAELFF	TGTGCCAGCAGCTTAAAGGGAGGTAGCGGATACGCGGAGCTGTTTTTT
TRBV19	TRBJ1-2	TRBD1	-	CASNGQGTGYTF	TGTGCCAGTAACGGACAGGGTACTGGCTACACCTTC
TRBV6-1	TRBJ1-6	-	-	CASSAGPYNSPLHF	TGTGCCAGCAGTGCTGGGCCCTATAATTCACCCCTCCACTTT
TRBV5-1	TRBJ2-2	TRBD2	-	CASGGEANTGELFF	TGCGCCAGCGGGGGGGAAGCGAACACCGGGGAGCTGTTTTTT
TRBV6-6	TRBJ1-5	TRBD1	once	CASSTGQGSNQPQHF	TGTGCCAGCAGCACCGGACAGGGAAGCAATCAGCCCCAGCATTTT
TRBV6-5	TRBJ2-3	TRBD1	-	CASSLGTGITDTQYF	TGTGCCAGCAGTTTAGGGACAGGGATAACAGATACGCAGTATTTT
TRBV28	TRBJ2-5	TRBD2	-	CASSSAVAGRETQYF	TGTGCCAGCAGTTCCGCGGTAGCGGGAAGAGAGACCCAGTACTTC
TRBV11-1	TRBJ2-5	-	-	CASSLVLGSISGETQYF	TGTGCCAGCAGCTTAGTTTTGGGCAGTATCTCAGGGGAGACCCAGTACTTC
TRBV18	TRBJ1-1	-	-	CASSPGQGGTEAFF	TGTGCCAGCTCACCGGGGCAGGGAGGCACTGAAGCTTTCTTT
TRBV5-1	TRBJ2-3	TRBD2	-	CASSLRGGRGTDTQYF	TGCGCCAGCAGCCTGCGCGGGGGGCGGGGCACAGATACGCAGTATTTT
TRBV13	TRBJ2-1	-	-	CASSLDGSNEQFF	TGTGCCAGCAGCTTAGACGGTAGCAATGAGCAGTTCTTC
TRBV4-2	TRBJ1-3	-	-	CASSQDSTGGWGNTIYF	TGTGCCAGCAGCCAAGATTCGACGGGGGGCTGGGGAAACACCATATATTTT
TRBV4-1	TRBJ1-6	-	-	CASSQGQFYNSPLHF	TGCGCCAGCAGCCAAGGACAGTTCTATAATTCACCCCTCCACTTT
TRBV27	TRBJ2-7	-	-	CASSLTAIPPGEQYF	TGTGCCAGCAGTTTGACAGCTATTCCTCCGGGCGAGCAGTACTTC
TRBV19	TRBJ2-1	TRBD2	-	CASSSRRGGSSYNEQFF	TGTGCCAGTAGTTCCCGCCGGGGAGGGAGCTCCTACAATGAGCAGTTCTTC
TRBV5-6	TRBJ1-4	-	-	CASTYWGEIATNEKLFF	TGTGCCAGCACTTATTGGGGAGAGATCGCAACTAATGAAAAACTGTTTTTT
TRBV5-6	TRBJ2-3	TRBD2	-	CASSKGLAGTDTQYF	TGTGCCAGCAGTAAGGGACTAGCGGGTACAGATACGCAGTATTTT
TRBV18	TRBJ1-5	TRBD1	-	CASSPGQSSNQPQHF	TGTGCCAGCTCACCGGGACAGTCTAGCAATCAGCCCCAGCATTTT
TRBV2	TRBJ1-5	TRBD1	-	CASTSDRGRGQPQHF	TGTGCCAGCACTTCGGACAGGGGTCGGGGGCAGCCCCAGCATTTT
TRBV19	TRBJ2-7	-	-	CASSILGQGNSYEQYF	TGTGCCAGTAGTATCCTGGGGCAGGGGAACTCCTACGAGCAGTACTTC
TRBV2	TRBJ2-7	TRBD2	-	CASRVTPGLASYEQYF	TGTGCCAGCAGGGTTACCCCGGGACTAGCAAGCTACGAGCAGTACTTC
TRBV11-2	TRBJ2-1	-	-	CASSARTSQVSYNEQFF	TGTGCCAGCAGCGCCCGGACTTCCCAGGTATCCTACAATGAGCAGTTCTTC
TRBV7-2	TRBJ2-3	-	-	CASSSGWGPTDTQYF	TGTGCCAGCAGCTCCGGTTGGGGCCCCACAGATACGCAGTATTTT
TRBV5-1	TRBJ2-5	-	-	CASSLQAGLAQETQYF	TGCGCCAGCAGCCTCCAGGCCGGACTTGCTCAAGAGACCCAGTACTTC
TRBV6-1	TRBJ2-3	-	once	CASSEARELVSDTQYF	TGTGCCAGCAGTGAAGCGCGAGAACTAGTATCAGATACGCAGTATTTT
TRBV5-8	TRBJ1-1	TRBD1	-	CASSKNRGTEAFF	TGTGCCAGCAGTAAAAACAGGGGTACCGAAGCTTTCTTT
TRBV23-1	TRBJ1-2	-	-	CASSTGRGYGYTF	TGCGCCAGCAGTACAGGGCGCGGCTATGGCTACACCTTC
TRBV7-9	TRBJ2-3	TRBD1	once	CASSPRDRGRVLTDTQYF	TGTGCCAGCAGCCCCCGGGACAGGGGGCGAGTTTTGACAGATACGCAGTATTTT
TRBV4-1	TRBJ1-2	-	-	CASSQVDWTGGYTF	TGCGCCAGCAGCCAAGTGGATTGGACTGGTGGCTACACCTTC
TRBV23-1	TRBJ2-7	TRBD2	-	CASSHRTRPLLEQYF	TGCGCCAGCAGTCATCGGACTAGACCCCTCCTCGAGCAGTACTTC